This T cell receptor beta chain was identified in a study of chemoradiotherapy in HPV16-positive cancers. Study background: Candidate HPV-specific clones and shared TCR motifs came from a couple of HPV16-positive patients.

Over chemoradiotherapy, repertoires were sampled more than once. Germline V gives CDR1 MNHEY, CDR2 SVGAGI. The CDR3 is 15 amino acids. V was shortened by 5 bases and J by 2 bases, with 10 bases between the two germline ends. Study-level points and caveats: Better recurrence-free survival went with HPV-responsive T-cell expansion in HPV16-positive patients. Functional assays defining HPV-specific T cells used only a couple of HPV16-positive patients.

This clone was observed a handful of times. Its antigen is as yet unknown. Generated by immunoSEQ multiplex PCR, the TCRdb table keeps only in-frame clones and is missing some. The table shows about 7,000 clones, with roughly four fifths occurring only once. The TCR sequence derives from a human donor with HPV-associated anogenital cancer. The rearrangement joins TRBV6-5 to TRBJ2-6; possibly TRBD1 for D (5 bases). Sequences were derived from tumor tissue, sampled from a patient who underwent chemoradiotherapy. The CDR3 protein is CASSPGFAGANVLTF. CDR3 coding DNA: TGTGCCAGCAGTCCAGGGTTTGCTGGGGCCAACGTCCTGACTTTC.